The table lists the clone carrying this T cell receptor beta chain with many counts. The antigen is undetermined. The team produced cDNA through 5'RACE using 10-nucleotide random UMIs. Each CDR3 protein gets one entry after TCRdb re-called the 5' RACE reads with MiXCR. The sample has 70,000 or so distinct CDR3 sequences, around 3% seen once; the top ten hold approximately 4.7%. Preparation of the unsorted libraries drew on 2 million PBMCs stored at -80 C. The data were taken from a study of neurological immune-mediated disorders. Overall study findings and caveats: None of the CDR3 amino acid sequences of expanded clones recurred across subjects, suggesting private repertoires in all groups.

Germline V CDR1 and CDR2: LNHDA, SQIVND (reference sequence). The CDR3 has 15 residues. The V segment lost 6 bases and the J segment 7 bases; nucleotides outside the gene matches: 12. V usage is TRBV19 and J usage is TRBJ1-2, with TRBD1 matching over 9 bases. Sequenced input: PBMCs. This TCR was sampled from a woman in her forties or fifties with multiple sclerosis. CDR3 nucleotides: TGTGCCAGTAGGAACCCCGGGACAGGGAAGGGTGGCTACACCTTC. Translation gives CASRNPGTGKGGYTF.